This entry lists 21 T cell receptor beta chains sequenced from one sample in a study of blood T cell repertoires in COVID-19. TCRdb's copy holds only in-frame clones and misses some; the assay was immunoSEQ multiplex PCR. This table has about 180,000 clones, around 80% appearing once. The sample comprised peripheral blood. These receptor sequences come from a woman at least 80 years old with COVID-19, enrolled during active disease.

The chain couples TRBV7-8 to TRBJ2-5, with 9 bases fitting TRBD1. Germline V lookup: CDR1 SGHVS, CDR2 FQNEAQ. With 3 bases clipped from V and 5 bases from J, the junction kept 13 bases outside the gene matches. The CDR3 is made up of 17 amino acids. In DNA form, the CDR3 reads TGTGCCAGCAGCTTCCTCGACCGACAGGGGGGCAGGGAGACCCAGTACTTC. Translation: CASSFLDRQGGRETQYF. The entire variable domain, with the rest obtained from reference TRBV7-8 and TRBJ2-5, is as follows: GAGVSQSPRYKVAKRGQDVALRCDPISGHVSLFWYQQALGQGPEFLTYFQNEAQLDKSGLPSDRFFAERPEGSVSTLKIQRTQQEDSAVYLCASSFLDRQGGRETQYFGPGTRLLVL.

This clone has only a few counts. The chain couples TRBV18 to TRBJ2-1; 15 nucleotides align to TRBD2. This CDR3 spans 17 amino acids. The V segment lost 6 bases and the J segment 0 bases; nucleotides outside the gene matches: 3. The germline CDR1 and CDR2 sequences are KGHSH and LQKENI. CDR3 DNA sequence: TGTGCCAGCTCCGGGACTAGCGGGGGGAGCTCCTACAATGAGCAGTTCTTC. Its translation is CASSGTSGGSSYNEQFF.

The chain couples TRBV28 to TRBJ2-1; TRBD2 matches at 7 bases. V lost 5 bases and J lost 4; bases outside the gene matches: 11. Germline loops: CDR1 MDHEN, CDR2 SYDVKM. This CDR3 spans 16 amino acids. CDR3 loop: CASSPRGSGDYNEQFF. The CDR3 coding sequence is TGTGCCAGCAGTCCCCGCGGGAGTGGGGATTACAATGAGCAGTTCTTC. The full variable domain, rest sourced from reference TRBV28 and TRBJ2-1, is DVKVTQSSRYLVKRTGEKVFLECVQDMDHENMFWYRQDPGLGLRLIYFSYDVKMKEKGDIPEGYSVSREKKERFSLILESASTNQTSMYLCASSPRGSGDYNEQFFGPGTRLTVL.

V usage is TRBV11-2 and J usage is TRBJ2-5; D possibly corresponds to TRBD1 (6 bases). From germline, CDR1 is SGHAT and CDR2 FQNNGV. The CDR3 runs 15 residues. V was clipped by 6 bases and J by 4 bases, with 18 bases between them. The CDR3 loop is CASRATGQPGETQYF. The CDR3 DNA follows: TGTGCCAGCAGGGCAACGGGACAACCGGGAGAGACCCAGTACTTC. The entire variable domain, with the rest obtained from reference TRBV11-2 and TRBJ2-5, is as follows: EAGVAQSPRYKIIEKRQSVAFWCNPISGHATLYWYQQILGQGPKLLIQFQNNGVVDDSQLPKDRFSAERLKGVDSTLKIQPAKLEDSAVYLCASRATGQPGETQYFGPGTRLLVL.

This clone came up once. The chain combines TRBV7-6 with TRBJ1-2; TRBD1 aligns across 7 bases. Per germline, CDR1 SGHVS and CDR2 FNYEAQ. The CDR3 spans 18 residues. Trimming cost V 4 bases and J 8 bases; bases outside gene matches: 22. CDR3 loop: CASSSKVAGTATSEGYTF. CDR3 nucleotides: TGTGCCAGCAGCTCCAAAGTGGCCGGGACAGCGACATCTGAGGGCTACACCTTC.

This clone was seen just once. This chain links TRBV11-3 with TRBJ1-3; D may be TRBD1 (5 bases). CDR1 and CDR2 (germline): SGHNT, YENEEA. The V end was cut by 0 bases, the J end by 4 bases, with 19 bases between. This CDR3 is built from 18 residues. The CDR3, as DNA: TGTGCCAGCAGCTTAGATCGATTGGGGCTATCGGAAGGAAACACCATATATTTT. Translated, it gives CASSLDRLGLSEGNTIYF.

V gene TRBV5-1 combines with J gene TRBJ2-5, with 13 nucleotides matching TRBD2. The CDR3 totals 18 residues. V was pared by 0 bases and J by 4 bases, with 9 bases of the junction left unmatched. Germline assignment: CDR1 SGHRS and CDR2 YFSETQ. The CDR3 DNA reads as TGCGCCAGCAGCTTGGAAACTAGCGGGGGGGAAGGACGAGAGACCCAGTACTTC. Encoded protein: CASSLETSGGEGRETQYF.

The chain recombines TRBV7-8 with TRBJ2-3; D might be TRBD2 (7 bases). The CDR3 is 15 amino acids. Germline lookup yields CDR1 SGHVS and CDR2 FQNEAQ. Deletions cut 0 bases from V and 2 bases from J, with 9 bases between. DNA for the CDR3: TGTGCCAGCAGCTTAGCGGGGGGGCCCACAGATACGCAGTATTTT. The encoded protein is CASSLAGGPTDTQYF.

This clone is a singleton in its sample. J is TRBJ1-1 and V is TRBV6-5, with D perhaps matching TRBD1 (6 bases). The CDR3 contains 14 residues. CDR1 is MNHEY, CDR2 SVGAGI, per germline. Trimming removed 5 bases from V and 3 bases from J, with 13 bases in between. The CDR3 here is CASSPQSGDTEAFF. Here the CDR3 DNA reads TGTGCCAGCAGTCCCCAGTCAGGGGACACTGAAGCTTTCTTT.

The CDR3 bases are TGTGCCAGCAGCCCATGGGACACTCCGCCAACTAATGAAAAACTGTTTTTT. This encodes CASSPWDTPPTNEKLFF. The rearrangement uses TRBV9 and TRBJ1-4; possibly TRBD1 for D (6 bases). With 4 bases removed from V and 0 bases from J, the gap between germline ends came to 16 bases. Germline V gene lookup returns CDR1 SGDLS and CDR2 YYNGEE. The CDR3 length is 17 residues. The entire variable domain, with the rest obtained from reference TRBV9 and TRBJ1-4, is as follows: DSGVTQTPKHLITATGQRVTLRCSPRSGDLSVYWYQQSLDQGLQFLIQYYNGEERAKGNILERFSAQQFPDLHSELNLSSLELGDSALYFCASSPWDTPPTNEKLFFGSGTQLSVL.

The chain has TRBV4-1 and TRBJ2-4; 10 bases fit TRBD2. The CDR3 has 18 residues. The V gene's germline CDR1 is MGHRA and CDR2 YSYEKL. Trimming took 3 bases from V and 1 from J; bases not matched to a gene: 9. The DNA of the CDR3 is TGCGCCAGCAGCCAGGGTCGAGCGGGAGGGGTGGCCAAAAACATTCAGTACTTC. As protein: CASSQGRAGGVAKNIQYF.

The J gene is TRBJ1-1, the V gene TRBV5-4; TRBD1 matches at 7 bases. After removal of 0 bases from V and 5 bases from J, the junction contained 4 bases not matched to a gene. Looked up from germline, CDR1 is SGHNT and CDR2 is YYREEE (reference sequence). The CDR3 extends over 14 amino acids. The DNA of the CDR3 is TGTGCCAGCAGCTTGGAACAGGGGAGAACTGAAGCTTTCTTT. As protein: CASSLEQGRTEAFF.

The V and J genes are TRBV11-2 and TRBJ2-3; 8 bases are a match to TRBD1. This CDR3 has 19 amino acids. J lost 4 bases, V lost 0 bases, and 15 bases had no gene match. Per germline, CDR1 SGHAT and CDR2 FQNNGV. CDR3 sequence: CASSLDPWDATGGADTQYF. DNA for the CDR3: TGTGCCAGCAGCTTAGATCCGTGGGACGCTACAGGGGGTGCAGATACGCAGTATTTT.

The chain links TRBV5-1 to TRBJ1-3, with 9 bases lining up with TRBD1. Per the germline V gene, CDR1 is SGHRS and CDR2 is YFSETQ. Trimming cost V 3 bases and J 0 bases; bases outside gene matches: 4. The CDR3 consists of 16 residues. DNA of the CDR3: TGCGCCAGCAGCTGGACAGGGGTCAGCTCTGGAAACACCATATATTTT. Translating it yields CASSWTGVSSGNTIYF. The full variable domain, its missing parts supplied by reference TRBV5-1 and TRBJ1-3, is KAGVTQTPRYLIKTRGQQVTLSCSPISGHRSVSWYQQTPGQGLQFLFEYFSETQRNKGNFPGRFSGRQFSNSRSEMNVSTLELGDSALYLCASSWTGVSSGNTIYFGEGSWLTVV.

V is TRBV7-2 and J is TRBJ2-7; the D gene is possibly TRBD1 (5 bases). V lost 0 bases and J lost 0, with 9 bases in between. The CDR3 contains 15 residues. In germline, CDR1 is SGHTA, CDR2 FQGNSA. CDR3 bases: TGTGCCAGCAGCTTAGCAACAGGTTCCTCCTACGAGCAGTACTTC. Encoded protein: CASSLATGSSYEQYF.

This rearrangement joins TRBV11-2 to TRBJ2-5; 9 bases are a match to TRBD2. The V gene's germline CDR1 is SGHAT and CDR2 FQNNGV. This CDR3 is 15 amino acids long. J gave up 3 bases and V 5 bases, and 7 bases lay outside the gene matches. DNA for the CDR3: TGTGCCAGCAGCCCCCGGACTAGCGCCGAAGAGACCCAGTACTTC. It specifies CASSPRTSAEETQYF. Combining the CDR3 with reference TRBV11-2 and TRBJ2-5 gives the whole variable domain EAGVAQSPRYKIIEKRQSVAFWCNPISGHATLYWYQQILGQGPKLLIQFQNNGVVDDSQLPKDRFSAERLKGVDSTLKIQPAKLEDSAVYLCASSPRTSAEETQYFGPGTRLLVL.

J is TRBJ1-2 and V is TRBV4-2, with D possibly TRBD1 on 5 matching bases. The CDR3 length is 15 residues. Trimming left V 3 bases short and J 4 bases short, with 15 bases between. Germline V lookup: CDR1 LGHNA, CDR2 YNFKEQ. The CDR3 bases are TGTGCCAGCAGCCAGCTCGGCCTGGACACCTATGGCTACACCTTC. Protein product: CASSQLGLDTYGYTF.

V is TRBV11-3 and J is TRBJ1-3; D possibly corresponds to TRBD1 (5 bases). Deletions cut 5 bases from V and 1 base from J, with 15 bases between. There are 16 residues in the CDR3. In germline, CDR1 is SGHNT, CDR2 YENEEA. In DNA, the CDR3 is TGTGCCAGCAGCCTAACGTGGGGCCAATCTGGAAACACCATATATTTT. Translated, it gives CASSLTWGQSGNTIYF.

V gene TRBV7-7 combines with J gene TRBJ2-1, with 8 bases that match TRBD2. CDR1 is SSHAT and CDR2 is FNYEAQ in the germline V gene (reference sequence). Unmatched junction bases numbered 2, after V lost 2 bases and J lost 8 bases. This CDR3 comprises 13 residues. CDR3 sequence (DNA): TGTGCCAGCAGCTTAAGCGGGGGCGATGAGCAGTTCTTC. This encodes CASSLSGGDEQFF.

The V and J genes are TRBV11-2 and TRBJ2-3, with D unclear. This CDR3 is 14 amino acids long. The germline V and J ends were trimmed by 5 bases and 0 bases, with 9 bases remaining between them. Germline CDR1 reads SGHAT; CDR2 reads FQNNGV. The CDR3 bases are TGTGCCAGCAGCCCAACGACTAGCACAGATACGCAGTATTTT. Encoded protein: CASSPTTSTDTQYF.

J is TRBJ2-1 and V is TRBV6-5; D may be TRBD2 (5 bases). Germline CDR1 MNHEY, CDR2 SVGAGI. The germline V and J ends were trimmed by 10 bases and 4 bases, with 17 bases remaining between them. This CDR3 has 14 residues. The CDR3, as DNA: TGTGCCACCCGTCGGATAGCGACTTACAATGAGCAGTTCTTC. Its translation is CATRRIATYNEQFF.